Listed here are 2 T cell receptor beta chains from one sample, sequenced in a study of identical twins. TCRdb re-called the 5' RACE reads with MiXCR, one entry per CDR3 protein. The table shows nearly 650,000 distinct CDR3 sequences, with under 8.5% occurring only once. These data also featured in a second study, about yellow fever vaccine responses in identical twins.

The sample comprised PBMCs. The source is a woman aged 18-29 years in good health.

This chain connects TRBV6-5 to TRBJ2-7; 7 bases are a match to TRBD2. The CDR3 has 15 residues. Germline V CDR1 and CDR2: MNHEY, SVGAGI. Germline trimming cut 0 bases from V and 2 bases from J; bases unmatched to any gene: 4. Here the CDR3 DNA reads TGTGCCAGCAGTTACTCTGGGAGGGGAACCTACGAGCAGTACTTC. The encoded protein is CASSYSGRGTYEQYF.

This clonotype was observed a few times. CDR3 residues: CASSLEEAGRAVENTEAFF. The CDR3 DNA follows: TGTGCCAGCAGTCTAGAGGAGGCCGGCAGGGCCGTTGAGAACACTGAAGCTTTCTTT. This rearrangement joins TRBV12-3 or TRBV12-4 to TRBJ1-1; D perhaps matches TRBD1 (5 bases). There are 19 residues in the CDR3. Trimming left V 5 bases short and J 1 base short, with 26 bases between.